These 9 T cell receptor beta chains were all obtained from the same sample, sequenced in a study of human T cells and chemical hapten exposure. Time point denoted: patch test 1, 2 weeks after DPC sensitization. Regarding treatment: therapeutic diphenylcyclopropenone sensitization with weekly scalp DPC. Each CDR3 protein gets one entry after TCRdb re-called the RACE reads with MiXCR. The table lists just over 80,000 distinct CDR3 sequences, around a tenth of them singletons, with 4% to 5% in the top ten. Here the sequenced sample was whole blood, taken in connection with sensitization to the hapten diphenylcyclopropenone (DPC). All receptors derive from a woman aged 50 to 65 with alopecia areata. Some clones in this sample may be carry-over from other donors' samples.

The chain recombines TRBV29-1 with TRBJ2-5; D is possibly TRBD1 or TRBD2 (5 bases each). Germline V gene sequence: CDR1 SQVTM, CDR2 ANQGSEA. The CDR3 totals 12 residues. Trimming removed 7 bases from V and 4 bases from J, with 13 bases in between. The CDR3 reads CSAAGTLETQYF. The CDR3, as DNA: TGCAGCGCGGCAGGGACCCTAGAGACCCAGTACTTC.

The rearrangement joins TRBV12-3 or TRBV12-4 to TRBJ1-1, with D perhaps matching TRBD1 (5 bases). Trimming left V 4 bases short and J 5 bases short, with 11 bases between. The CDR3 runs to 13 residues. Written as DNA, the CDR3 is TGTGCCAGCAGTTCCCTCGGGGGAACTGAAGCTTTCTTT. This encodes CASSSLGGTEAFF.

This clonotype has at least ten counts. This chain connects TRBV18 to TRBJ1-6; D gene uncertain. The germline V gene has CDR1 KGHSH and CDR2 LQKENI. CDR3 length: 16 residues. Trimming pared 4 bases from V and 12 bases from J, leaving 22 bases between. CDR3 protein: CASSRIAGPTPLPLHF. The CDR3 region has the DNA TGTGCCAGCTCACGAATCGCCGGGCCCACACCTTTACCCCTCCACTTT.

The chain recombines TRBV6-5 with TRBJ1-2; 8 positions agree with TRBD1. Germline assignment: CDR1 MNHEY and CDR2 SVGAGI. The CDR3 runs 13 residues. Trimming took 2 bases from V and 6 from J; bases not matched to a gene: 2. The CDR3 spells CASSYLDRDGYTF. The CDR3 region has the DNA TGTGCCAGCAGTTACCTGGACAGGGATGGCTACACCTTC.

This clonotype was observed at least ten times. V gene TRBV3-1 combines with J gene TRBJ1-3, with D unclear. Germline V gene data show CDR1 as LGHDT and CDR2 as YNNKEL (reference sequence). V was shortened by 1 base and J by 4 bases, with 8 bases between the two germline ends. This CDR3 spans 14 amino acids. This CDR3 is CASSQVGAGNTIYF. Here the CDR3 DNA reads TGTGCCAGCAGCCAAGTAGGAGCGGGAAACACCATATATTTT.

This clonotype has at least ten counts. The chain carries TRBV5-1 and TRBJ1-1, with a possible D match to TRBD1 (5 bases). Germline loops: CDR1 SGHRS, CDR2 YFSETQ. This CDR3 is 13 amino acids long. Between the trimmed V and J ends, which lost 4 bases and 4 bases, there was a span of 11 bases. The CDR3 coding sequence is TGCGCCAGCAGCCTTCAGGGTGGCACTGAAGCTTTCTTT. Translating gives CASSLQGGTEAFF.

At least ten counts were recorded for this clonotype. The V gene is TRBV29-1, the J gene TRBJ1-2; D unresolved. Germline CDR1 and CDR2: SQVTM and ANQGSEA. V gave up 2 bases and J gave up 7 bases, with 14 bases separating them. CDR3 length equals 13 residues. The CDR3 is CSVEYLDRLGYTF. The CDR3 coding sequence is TGCAGCGTTGAATATTTGGACCGCCTTGGCTACACCTTC.

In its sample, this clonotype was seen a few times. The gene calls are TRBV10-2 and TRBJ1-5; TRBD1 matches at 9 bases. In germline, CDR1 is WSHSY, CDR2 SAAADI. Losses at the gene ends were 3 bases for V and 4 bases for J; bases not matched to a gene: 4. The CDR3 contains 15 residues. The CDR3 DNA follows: TGCGCCAGCAGTGACCCAGGACAGGGGAATCAGCCCCAGCATTTT. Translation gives CASSDPGQGNQPQHF.

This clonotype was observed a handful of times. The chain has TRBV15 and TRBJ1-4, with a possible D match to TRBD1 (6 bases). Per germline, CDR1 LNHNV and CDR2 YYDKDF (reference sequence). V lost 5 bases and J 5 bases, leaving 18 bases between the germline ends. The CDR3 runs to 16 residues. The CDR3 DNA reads TGTGCCACCAGCCCCGTAATGGGGGGGCAGAATGAAAAACTGTTTTTT. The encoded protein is CATSPVMGGQNEKLFF. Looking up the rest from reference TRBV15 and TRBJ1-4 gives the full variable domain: DAMVIQNPRYQVTQFGKPVTLSCSQTLNHNVMYWYQQKSSQAPKLLFHYYDKDFNNEADTPDNFQSRRPNTSFCFLDIRSPGLGDTAMYLCATSPVMGGQNEKLFFGSGTQLSVL.